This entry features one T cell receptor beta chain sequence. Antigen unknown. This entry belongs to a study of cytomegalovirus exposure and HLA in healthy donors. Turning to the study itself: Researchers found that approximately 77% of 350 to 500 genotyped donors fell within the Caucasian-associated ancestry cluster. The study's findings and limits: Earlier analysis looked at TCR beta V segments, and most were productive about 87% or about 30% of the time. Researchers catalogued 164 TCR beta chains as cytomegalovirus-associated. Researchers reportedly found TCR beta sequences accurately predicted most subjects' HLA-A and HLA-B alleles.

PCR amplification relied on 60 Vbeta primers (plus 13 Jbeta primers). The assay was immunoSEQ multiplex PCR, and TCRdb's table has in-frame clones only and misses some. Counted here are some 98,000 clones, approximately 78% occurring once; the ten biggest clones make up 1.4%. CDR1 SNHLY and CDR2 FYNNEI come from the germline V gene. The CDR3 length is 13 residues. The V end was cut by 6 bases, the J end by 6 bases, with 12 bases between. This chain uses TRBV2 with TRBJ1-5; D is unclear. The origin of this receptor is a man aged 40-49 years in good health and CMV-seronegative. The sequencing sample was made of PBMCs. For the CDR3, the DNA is TGTGCCAGCAGCGACCCGGGAGGTCAGCCCCAGCATTTT. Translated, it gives CASSDPGGQPQHF. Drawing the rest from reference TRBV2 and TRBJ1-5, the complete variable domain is EPEVTQTPSHQVTQMGQEVILRCVPISNHLYFYWYRQILGQKVEFLVSFYNNEISEKSEIFDDQFSVERPDGSNFTLKIRSTKLEDSAMYFCASSDPGGQPQHFGDGTRLSIL.